This T cell receptor beta chain appears in the sequencing data of a study of blood T cell repertoires in COVID-19. Study as a whole: Whether acute or convalescent, the COVID-19 samples came from the United States, Italy and Spain. The analysed material was cDNA or gDNA that came from T cells, B-cell-depleted T cells, or PBMCs.

In Seattle, patients joined the study during active infection and were tracked longitudinally. Authors' data handling: Counts of nucleated cells, estimated from reference gene primer amplification, were obtained. Libraries were prepared by immunoSEQ multiplex PCR; TCRdb keeps only in-frame clonotypes and omits some of them. The D gene and trimming were derived from the DNA, and the V and J assignments and clone size from that table. The sample includes roughly 230,000 clones, about 90% of them seen just once. V dropped 4 bases and J dropped 0 bases, with 16 bases sitting between them. The V gene's germline CDR1 is SGHRS and CDR2 YFSETQ. The CDR3 loop spans 16 amino acids.

V gene TRBV5-1 combines with J gene TRBJ1-2; D is undetermined. Sequencing was done on a sample of peripheral blood. The TCR originated in a man aged 25 to 45 with COVID-19, enrolled during active disease. CDR3 protein: CASSPALGETNYGYTF. Here the CDR3 DNA reads TGCGCCAGCAGCCCGGCCCTTGGGGAGACTAACTATGGCTACACCTTC.